One and the same sample provided the 6 T cell receptor beta chains below, sequenced in a study of CD8+CD57+ T cells in acquired aplastic anemia. Genomic DNA was employed as the template in profiling TCR beta VDJ and CDR3. TCRdb re-analysed the reads in MiXCR, keeping a single row per CDR3 protein. The repertoire holds approximately 50,000 distinct CDR3 sequences, with around 70% as singletons. The sequenced material came from sorted CD4+, CD8+, or CD8+CD57+ T cells (not recorded which) from PBMCs. The receptors shown here come from a human donor in good health, serving as a control.

The chain joins TRBV19 to TRBJ2-5; D is perhaps TRBD1 (7 bases). Germline V gene lookup returns CDR1 LNHDA and CDR2 SQIVND (reference sequence). This CDR3 has 15 residues. V was shortened by 7 bases and J by 4 bases, with 19 bases between the two germline ends. The CDR3 reads CASTPRQGGGETQYF. CDR3 nucleotides: TGTGCCAGTACCCCTCGACAGGGAGGAGGAGAGACCCAGTACTTC.

The table lists this clonotype with a few counts. The chain employs TRBV7-3 and TRBJ2-3; weak D call: TRBD2 (6 bases). The CDR3 totals 12 residues. Per the germline V gene, CDR1 is SGHTA and CDR2 is FQGTGA. The ends were cut back, 4 bases at V and 6 bases at J, with 8 bases in the middle. The CDR3 coding sequence is TGTGCCAGCAGCTCCGCGGGGGATACGCAGTATTTT. It specifies CASSSAGDTQYF.

This chain connects TRBV2 to TRBJ2-7, with 10 bases lining up with TRBD1. With V trimmed by 8 bases and J by 4 bases, 8 bases remained unmatched. This CDR3 spans 14 amino acids. CDR1 and CDR2 (germline): SNHLY, FYNNEI. CDR3 bases: TGTGCCAGCCCGAAGACAGGGGGCTCGTACGAGCAGTACTTC. It specifies CASPKTGGSYEQYF.

The genes are TRBV7-3 and TRBJ2-5, with D possibly TRBD2 on 5 matching bases. The closer fit of TRBJ2-1 to the DNA end suggests the J call may be wrong. Per the germline V gene, CDR1 is SGHTA and CDR2 is FQGTGA. This CDR3 spans 12 amino acids. The CDR3 coding sequence is TGTGCCAGCAGCTTGGGAGCGGATGAGCAGTTCTTC. Translating it yields CASSLGADEQFF.

The table lists this clonotype with a count of one. This chain links TRBV10-2 with TRBJ1-1; D is undetermined. Germline lookup yields CDR1 WSHSY and CDR2 SAAADI. Trimming left V 8 bases short and J 0 bases short, with 7 bases between. There are 12 residues in the CDR3. The CDR3 loop is CASGPMNTEAFF. DNA for the CDR3: TGCGCCAGCGGACCCATGAACACTGAAGCTTTCTTT.

This chain links TRBV20-1 with TRBJ2-5, with D possibly being TRBD2 (6 bases). The CDR3 covers 11 residues. Per the germline V gene, CDR1 is DFQATT and CDR2 is SNEGSKA (reference sequence). CDR3 sequence (DNA): TGCAGCCCTGGGGGGTTGGAGACCCAGTACTTC. It specifies CSPGGLETQYF.